This TCR beta chain was recorded in a study of blood T cell repertoires in COVID-19. On the study more broadly: Samples taken during acute and convalescent COVID-19 were collected in the United States, Italy and Spain. PBMCs, B-cell-depleted T cells, or T cells provided the cDNA or gDNA that made up the material.

Authors' analysis steps: Amplification from reference gene primers served as the basis for estimated nucleated cell counts. Assay: immunoSEQ multiplex PCR; the TCRdb copy retains only in-frame clones and omits some. The DNA was the basis for D and trimming; V, J and clone size are from that table. Of approximately 200,000 clones listed, approximately 80% are singletons. Specimen: peripheral blood. The clonotype was recovered from a woman older than 75 with acute or convalescent COVID-19.

The CDR3 spells CASSLTGGNYGYTF. CDR3 in DNA: TGCGCCAGCAGCTTGACAGGGGGAAACTATGGCTACACCTTC. The gene calls are TRBV5-1 and TRBJ1-2; 8 nucleotides match TRBD1. V was pared by 1 base and J by 2 bases, with 1 base of the junction left unmatched. CDR1 and CDR2 from the germline V gene are SGHRS and YFSETQ. CDR3 length: 14 amino acids.